This paragraph covers one TCR beta chain sequence. This sample was taken from a study of OX40 agonist ivuxolimab in advanced cancers. Assay: immunoSEQ multiplex PCR; the TCRdb copy retains only in-frame clones and omits some. This table holds tens of thousands of clones, about 90% found once. This CDR3 has 14 residues. V usage is TRBV21-1 and J usage is TRBJ1-6; the listed D gene, TRBD1, was not tested against the DNA. TRBV21-1 represents a pseudogene. The receptor's source is an adult with an advanced solid tumor such as melanoma, head and neck, liver or kidney cancer. Sequencing used CD4+ or CD8+ T cells sorted from blood, obtained in a trial of the OX40 agonist ivuxolimab. CDR3 amino acids: CASREQGQISPLHF. The CDR3 DNA reads as TGTGCCAGCAGGGAACAGGGGCAAATTTCACCCCTCCACTTT.